These 27 T cell receptor beta chains came from one sample sequenced in a study of PD-1 blockade in classical Hodgkin lymphoma. Data came from immunoSEQ multiplex PCR; TCRdb stores just in-frame clones and leaves some out. The sample shows fewer than 1,500 clones, nearly 80% of them seen only once. Each patient relapsed following autologous stem cell transplantation, and prior brentuximab vedotin exposure differed. Investigators obtained CD8+ T cells from thawed PBMCs by magnetic negative selection. The sample here was CD8+ T cells from blood, taken at baseline. The receptors come from a human donor with classical Hodgkin lymphoma.

The rearrangement links TRBV4-1 to TRBJ2-1; 8 positions match TRBD1. Germline V lookup: CDR1 MGHRA, CDR2 YSYEKL. Trimming at V came to 1 base and at J to 8 bases, leaving 4 bases not matched to a gene. This CDR3 spans 14 amino acids. CDR3 coding DNA: TGCGCCAGCAGCCAAGGACAGGGGATCGATGAGCAGTTCTTC. Its protein is CASSQGQGIDEQFF.

DNA of the CDR3: TGTGCCAGCAGCTTAACTTCAGGCCTTAATGAAAAACTGTTTTTT. Its translation is CASSLTSGLNEKLFF. The rearrangement uses TRBV7-3 and TRBJ1-4; D is uncertain. Trimming removed 0 bases from V and 4 bases from J, with 9 bases in between. Germline CDR1 SGHTA, CDR2 FQGTGA. The CDR3 extends over 15 amino acids.

This clone has a single count. The gene calls are TRBV5-6 and TRBJ1-2, with 10 positions matching TRBD1. CDR1 and CDR2 from the germline V gene are SGHDT and YYEEEE. V dropped 0 bases and J dropped 2; count of bases not matched to a gene: 4. This CDR3 contains 16 residues. The CDR3 is CASSLAGQGENYGYTF. DNA of the CDR3: TGTGCCAGCAGCTTGGCCGGACAGGGGGAGAACTATGGCTACACCTTC.

The gene calls are TRBV7-8 and TRBJ2-1; TRBD2 agrees at 10 bases. The CDR3 runs to 17 residues. Germline CDR1 is SGHVS and CDR2 is FQNEAQ. Losses at the gene ends were 3 bases for V and 10 bases for J; bases not matched to a gene: 15. Here the CDR3 reads CASSFSLAGATPWEQFF. In nucleotides, the CDR3 is TGTGCCAGCAGCTTCTCCCTAGCGGGGGCCACCCCTTGGGAGCAGTTCTTC.

Only a few counts were recorded for this clone. This sequence joins TRBV6-5 and TRBJ2-7, with D possibly TRBD1 on 6 matching bases. The germline V gene encodes CDR1 MNHEY and CDR2 SVGAGI. Trimming pared 2 bases from V and 3 bases from J, leaving 11 bases between. The CDR3 is made up of 14 amino acids. CDR3 nucleotide sequence: TGTGCCAGCAGTTACGTGCAGGGGAGCTACGAGCAGTACTTC. Its protein product is CASSYVQGSYEQYF.

This clone was counted a single time. V is TRBV6-5 and J is TRBJ1-5; 9 bases map to TRBD1. CDR1 and CDR2 (germline): MNHEY, SVGAGI. The trim removed 6 bases at V and 3 bases at J, leaving 6 bases unmatched. The CDR3 has 15 amino acids. The CDR3 DNA reads TGTGCCAGCAGCGCCGGGACAGGGAACAATCAGCCCCAGCATTTT. Protein: CASSAGTGNNQPQHF.

The rearrangement links TRBV27 to TRBJ1-5; 11 bases match TRBD1. The CDR3 is 14 residues long. Germline values: CDR1 MNHEY, CDR2 SMNVEV (reference sequence). V was pared by 5 bases and J by 6 bases, with 3 bases of the junction left unmatched. The CDR3 nucleotides read TGTGCCAGCAGTCCAGGACAGGGGGCTCAGCCCCAGCATTTT. Its protein is CASSPGQGAQPQHF.

This sequence joins TRBV5-5 and TRBJ2-7; TRBD1 agrees at 10 bases. Germline CDR1 reads SGHKS; CDR2 reads YYEKEE (reference sequence). The V gene end was trimmed by 4 bases and the J gene end by 7 bases; junction bases not matched to a gene: 8. The CDR3 runs to 14 residues. CDR3 protein: CASSTGQGSREQYF. The CDR3 region has the DNA TGTGCCAGCAGCACGGGACAGGGGTCGCGTGAGCAGTACTTC.

The chain carries TRBV28 and TRBJ2-4, with D perhaps TRBD2 (6 bases). V lost 2 bases and J lost 9, with 20 bases in between. Germline lookup yields CDR1 MDHEN and CDR2 SYDVKM. The CDR3 extends over 16 amino acids. The CDR3: CASSLGGTEGRIIQYF. The CDR3 DNA follows: TGTGCCAGCAGTTTAGGAGGGACGGAGGGGCGGATCATTCAGTACTTC.

The V gene is TRBV11-2, the J gene TRBJ2-5; possible D gene TRBD2, 6 bases. The DNA end lines up better with TRBJ2-7; the J call may be wrong. The germline CDR1 and CDR2 sequences are SGHAT and FQNNGV. There are 13 residues in the CDR3. The CDR3 protein is CASSFSDGGEQYF. CDR3 in DNA: TGTGCCAGCAGCTTTAGCGACGGGGGCGAGCAGTACTTC.

The gene calls are TRBV30 and TRBJ1-5; TRBD1 matches at 8 bases. Unmatched junction bases numbered 9, after V lost 3 bases and J lost 5 bases. This CDR3 spans 15 amino acids. Germline V lookup: CDR1 GTSNPN, CDR2 SVGIG (reference sequence). CDR3 coding DNA: TGTGCCTGGAGGCCCCGACAGGGGACATATCAGCCCCAGCATTTT. Protein product: CAWRPRQGTYQPQHF.

V gene TRBV7-3 combines with J gene TRBJ2-1; 8 bases are a match to TRBD2. This CDR3 is 16 amino acids long. V lost 4 bases to trimming and J lost 5 bases; unmatched junction nucleotides: 10. From germline, CDR1 is SGHTA and CDR2 FQGTGA. The CDR3 nucleotides read TGTGCCAGCAGCTCGCCCCTAGCGGGTTCCGACAATGAGCAGTTCTTC. This sequence encodes CASSSPLAGSDNEQFF.

The gene calls are TRBV27 and TRBJ2-7, with D perhaps TRBD1 (7 bases). Germline V CDR1 and CDR2: MNHEY, SMNVEV (reference sequence). The CDR3 is 14 residues long. V lost 6 bases and J lost 9, with 21 bases in between. CDR3 coding DNA: TGTGCCAGCAGCACGACAGGGACTCTACGAGGGCAGTACTTC. It specifies CASSTTGTLRGQYF.

The genes are TRBV5-5 and TRBJ2-6; 7 bases align to TRBD1. Germline V gene sequence: CDR1 SGHKS, CDR2 YYEKEE (reference sequence). Losses at the gene ends were 2 bases for V and 4 bases for J; bases not matched to a gene: 12. CDR3 length: 18 amino acids. CDR3 protein: CASSFGQAPGRGANVLTF. The CDR3 DNA reads as TGTGCCAGCAGCTTTGGACAGGCCCCAGGGAGAGGGGCCAACGTCCTGACTTTC.

This clone has only one observation. The rearrangement uses TRBV11-2 and TRBJ2-5; TRBD1 agrees at 8 bases. The J call may be wrong; the DNA end is better matched by TRBJ2-7. The CDR3 spans 15 residues. The germline V gene has CDR1 SGHAT and CDR2 FQNNGV. CDR3 bases: TGTGCCAGCAGCCACGCCGGGACAGGTTCTTACGAGCAGTACTTC. Protein: CASSHAGTGSYEQYF.

This clone was recorded once. V and J are TRBV27 and TRBJ2-7; D is perhaps TRBD1 or TRBD2 (5 bases each). The CDR3 covers 12 residues. Germline V gene lookup returns CDR1 MNHEY and CDR2 SMNVEV (reference sequence). Trimming stripped 5 bases from V and 0 bases from J, with 5 bases between. This CDR3 is CASSGGSYEQYF. The CDR3 nucleotides read TGTGCCAGCAGTGGGGGCTCCTACGAGCAGTACTTC.

The chain recombines TRBV7-8 with TRBJ2-2; 9 bases map to TRBD1. From germline, CDR1 is SGHVS and CDR2 FQNEAQ. The CDR3 is 16 residues long. V dropped 4 bases and J dropped 4; count of bases not matched to a gene: 7. This chain's CDR3 is CASSSWTGESTGELFF. CDR3 DNA: TGTGCCAGCAGCTCATGGACAGGGGAGTCCACCGGGGAGCTGTTTTTT.

In its sample, this clone was seen a few times. The chain links TRBV5-5 to TRBJ2-1, with D unresolved. V was shortened by 4 bases and J by 5 bases, with 10 bases between the two germline ends. The length of the CDR3 is 13 residues. The germline CDR1 and CDR2 sequences are SGHKS and YYEKEE (reference sequence). The chain's CDR3 is CASSPVSHNEQFF. The CDR3 DNA reads as TGTGCCAGCAGCCCGGTTTCCCACAATGAGCAGTTCTTC.

This sequence joins TRBV11-1 and TRBJ2-7; D remains ambiguous. CDR3 length: 14 residues. The germline V and J ends were trimmed by 2 bases and 3 bases, with 11 bases remaining between them. Germline V gives CDR1 SGHAT, CDR2 FQDESV (reference sequence). The CDR3 DNA is TGTGCCAGCAGCTTAAACCTGGGATTCTACGAGCAGTACTTC. Encoded protein: CASSLNLGFYEQYF. The full variable domain, its missing parts supplied by reference TRBV11-1 and TRBJ2-7, is EAEVAQSPRYKITEKSQAVAFWCDPISGHATLYWYRQILGQGPELLVQFQDESVVDDSQLPKDRFSAERLKGVDSTLKIQPAELGDSAMYLCASSLNLGFYEQYFGPGTRLTVT.

V gene TRBV5-5 combines with J gene TRBJ2-7; tentatively, D is TRBD1 (6 bases). The CDR3 consists of 16 residues. In germline, CDR1 is SGHKS, CDR2 YYEKEE (reference sequence). Trimming took 2 bases from V and 7 from J, leaving 22 bases between them. The CDR3 sequence is CASSLITGQPSQEQYF. The CDR3 nucleotides read TGTGCCAGCAGCTTAATAACAGGGCAACCGTCTCAGGAGCAGTACTTC.

The genes are TRBV10-1 and TRBJ2-3; tentatively, D is TRBD2 (5 bases). Trimming removed 4 bases at V and 6 bases at J, with 11 bases between. CDR3 length equals 13 residues. The V gene's germline CDR1 is WNHNN and CDR2 SYGVQD (reference sequence). CDR3 bases: TGCGCCAGCAGTGGGTCGGGGTTCGATACGCAGTATTTT. This encodes CASSGSGFDTQYF.

In this sample, this clone turned up once. The chain links TRBV10-1 to TRBJ1-1; D remains unclear. V was cut by 7 bases and J by 1 base, with 4 bases left in between. CDR3 length: 11 residues. In germline, CDR1 is WNHNN, CDR2 SYGVQD (reference sequence). The CDR3, as DNA: TGCGCCAGCACCCAGAACACTGAAGCTTTCTTT. This sequence encodes CASTQNTEAFF.

DNA of the CDR3: TGTGCCAGCAGCCCTAATCAAGAGACCCAGTACTTC. Its translation is CASSPNQETQYF. The chain recombines TRBV9 with TRBJ2-5; D is ambiguous. Between the trimmed V and J ends, which lost 4 bases and 2 bases, there was a span of 6 bases. The length of the CDR3 is 12 residues. The germline CDR1 and CDR2 sequences are SGDLS and YYNGEE.

This chain connects TRBV6-6 to TRBJ2-3, with 10 bases lining up with TRBD2. With V trimmed by 6 bases and J by 3 bases, 6 bases remained unmatched. The CDR3 sequence is 15 residues long. Germline CDR1 is MNHNY and CDR2 is SVGAGI (reference sequence). The CDR3 loop is CASSKGLADTDTQYF. CDR3 bases: TGTGCCAGCAGCAAAGGACTAGCGGATACAGATACGCAGTATTTT.

The J gene is TRBJ2-5, the V gene TRBV28, with 7 positions matching TRBD2. The CDR3 consists of 17 residues. J gave up 2 bases and V 1 base, and 10 bases lay outside the gene matches. In germline, CDR1 is MDHEN, CDR2 SYDVKM. The CDR3 coding sequence is TGTGCCAGCAGTTTATATATAGCGGGTGAAGGGCAAGAGACCCAGTACTTC. It yields the protein CASSLYIAGEGQETQYF. Based on the CDR3 plus reference TRBV28 and TRBJ2-5, the full variable domain is DVKVTQSSRYLVKRTGEKVFLECVQDMDHENMFWYRQDPGLGLRLIYFSYDVKMKEKGDIPEGYSVSREKKERFSLILESASTNQTSMYLCASSLYIAGEGQETQYFGPGTRLLVL.

The chain recombines TRBV19 with TRBJ2-7, with TRBD2 matching over 10 bases. This CDR3 is built from 15 residues. CDR1 and CDR2 (germline): LNHDA, SQIVND (reference sequence). With V trimmed by 7 bases and J by 5 bases, 11 bases remained unmatched. The DNA for the CDR3 is TGTGCCAGTACCATCAGTTGGACTAGCGGCAACGAGCAGTACTTC. It translates to CASTISWTSGNEQYF.

J is TRBJ2-7 and V is TRBV18; 10 positions agree with TRBD1. Germline CDR1 KGHSH, CDR2 LQKENI. The CDR3 has 18 amino acids. The junction had 11 bases not matched to a gene; V was cut back by 1 base and J by 2 bases. The CDR3 bases are TGTGCCAGCTCACCACATCCCCCACCGGGACAGGGGACCTACGAGCAGTACTTC. Translated: CASSPHPPPGQGTYEQYF.